What follows are 32 T cell receptor beta chains derived from one specimen sequenced in a study of T cell repertoires in cytomegalovirus infection. TCRdb re-derived calls from the reads in MiXCR, one entry per CDR3 protein. The sample includes 400,000 or so distinct CDR3 sequences, 25% to 40% of them seen just once. Sequencing used PBMCs. These TCRs come from a human donor in good health (CMV status not recorded). Some clones in this sample may be carry-over from other donors' samples.

As regards this clonotype: One end of the junction varies from germline; a read error may be responsible. The rearrangement links TRBV12-3 or TRBV12-4 to TRBJ2-3, with 7 bases that match TRBD1. The CDR3 extends over 15 amino acids. In DNA form, the CDR3 reads TGTGCCAGCCTTCCCATAGGGGGCCGCACAGATACGAAGTATTTT. Its translation: CASLPIGGRTDTKYF.

The sample holds a few counts of this clonotype. The gene calls are TRBV13 and TRBJ2-7, with D perhaps matching TRBD1 or TRBD2 (7 bases each). Germline V CDR1 and CDR2: PRHDT, FYEKMQ (reference sequence). Trimming removed 5 bases at V and 3 bases at J, with 14 bases between. This CDR3 contains 14 residues. The DNA of the CDR3 is TGTGCCAGCAGCCTAAGCGGGACAGTCTACGAGCAGTACTTC. Its translation: CASSLSGTVYEQYF.

The chain recombines TRBV10-3 with TRBJ2-7, with 7 bases lining up with TRBD2. The CDR3 is 13 residues long. Germline V lookup: CDR1 ENHRY, CDR2 SYGVKD. V gave up 7 bases and J gave up 0 bases; unmatched junction bases: 3. CDR3: CAINRGSSYEQYF. As DNA, the CDR3 is TGTGCCATCAACCGCGGGAGCTCCTACGAGCAGTACTTC.

This chain uses TRBV12-3 or TRBV12-4 with TRBJ2-7; perhaps TRBD2 as D (5 bases). The CDR3 extends over 13 amino acids. Deletions cut 3 bases from V and 3 bases from J, with 9 bases between. The CDR3 nucleotides are TGTGCCAGCAGTTTCTCGGGGTTCTACGAGCAGTACTTC. It codes for CASSFSGFYEQYF.

This clonotype came up many times. The chain recombines TRBV4-3 with TRBJ1-4; D is undetermined. Germline CDR1 LGHNA, CDR2 YSLEER. The CDR3 runs 16 residues. V dropped 5 bases and J dropped 0 bases, with 13 bases sitting between them. The CDR3 is CASSGLRSATNEKLFF. CDR3 DNA: TGCGCCAGCAGCGGCCTTCGGAGTGCAACTAATGAAAAACTGTTTTTT.

The V gene is TRBV19, the J gene TRBJ1-2, with D tentatively TRBD1 (5 bases). Trimming took off 5 bases at V and 6 bases at J, with 22 bases between the two ends. The CDR3 spans 16 residues. Germline loops: CDR1 LNHDA, CDR2 SQIVND (reference sequence). The CDR3 nucleotides read TGTGCCAGTAGTCCCTCTTCAGGCAGGGCCGTTGATGGCTACACCTTC. It encodes CASSPSSGRAVDGYTF.

A remark on this clonotype: This may arise from a read error, as a much more abundant clone is one base away. The chain has TRBV12-3 or TRBV12-4 and TRBJ2-3; TRBD1 aligns across 7 bases. There are 15 residues in the CDR3. The CDR3 coding sequence is TGTGCCAGCCGTTTAAGAGGGACAGGCACAGATACGCAGTATTTT. This gives the protein CASRLRGTGTDTQYF.

The chain recombines TRBV2 with TRBJ2-2; TRBD1 agrees at 8 bases. Unmatched junction bases numbered 7, after V lost 11 bases and J lost 2 bases. The V gene's germline CDR1 is SNHLY and CDR2 FYNNEI. This CDR3 has 14 amino acids. The CDR3 DNA is TGTGCCTTTTGGACAGGGCGAAACACCGGGGAGCTGTTTTTT. This codes for CAFWTGRNTGELFF.

This clonotype was seen more than once but under ten times. V is TRBV5-5 and J is TRBJ1-5; a weak D match, TRBD1 (5 bases). The CDR3 has 14 amino acids. Trimming left V 4 bases short and J 5 bases short, with 13 bases between. Germline values: CDR1 SGHKS, CDR2 YYEKEE (reference sequence). The CDR3 coding sequence is TGTGCCAGCAGCACGGGACCGGCAGATCAGCCCCAGCATTTT. It specifies CASSTGPADQPQHF.

The chain links TRBV2 to TRBJ2-5, with 8 bases lining up with TRBD2. Per germline, CDR1 SNHLY and CDR2 FYNNEI. J was trimmed by 0 bases and V by 2 bases; bases with no gene match: 8. The CDR3 contains 17 residues. The CDR3 bases are TGTGCCAGCAGTGAATGGGTAAAGCGGGGGTACCAAGAGACCCAGTACTTC. This sequence encodes CASSEWVKRGYQETQYF. Combining the CDR3 with reference TRBV2 and TRBJ2-5 gives the whole variable domain EPEVTQTPSHQVTQMGQEVILRCVPISNHLYFYWYRQILGQKVEFLVSFYNNEISEKSEIFDDQFSVERPDGSNFTLKIRSTKLEDSAMYFCASSEWVKRGYQETQYFGPGTRLLVL.

This clonotype was seen many times. This sequence joins TRBV4-2 and TRBJ2-7; D gene uncertain. Per the germline V gene, CDR1 is LGHNA and CDR2 is YNFKEQ. Deletions cut 4 bases from V and 0 bases from J, with 16 bases between. CDR3 size: 16 residues. This CDR3 is CASSPTPTVGSYEQYF. CDR3 bases: TGTGCCAGCAGCCCCACCCCGACGGTAGGCTCCTACGAGCAGTACTTC.

This clonotype was seen a handful of times. The rearrangement uses TRBV11-2 and TRBJ2-2; 14 positions agree with TRBD2. The germline V gene encodes CDR1 SGHAT and CDR2 FQNNGV. CDR3 size: 18 residues. Trimming cost V 5 bases and J 1 base; bases outside gene matches: 6. CDR3 coding DNA: TGTGCCAGCAGCCCCGGACTAGCGGGGGGCAAGAACACCGGGGAGCTGTTTTTT. Its protein product is CASSPGLAGGKNTGELFF.

The V gene is TRBV7-2, the J gene TRBJ1-2; 7 nucleotides match TRBD1. The CDR3 contains 14 residues. V dropped 1 base and J dropped 4; count of bases not matched to a gene: 3. Germline-derived CDR1 and CDR2 are SGHTA and FQGNSA. CDR3 DNA sequence: TGTGCCAGCAGCTTAGTAGGGACAGTCTATGGCTACACCTTC. Protein: CASSLVGTVYGYTF.

This clonotype was picked up many times. The chain employs TRBV7-2 and TRBJ2-2, with D unclear. V lost 7 bases and J lost 3, with 18 bases in between. The germline V gene encodes CDR1 SGHTA and CDR2 FQGNSA. The CDR3 is made up of 16 amino acids. CDR3 bases: TGTGCCAGCACCTACGCGCATTCACGGGACACCGGGGAGCTGTTTTTT. This sequence encodes CASTYAHSRDTGELFF.

This clonotype has only a few counts. The gene calls are TRBV28 and TRBJ1-2; possibly TRBD1 for D (6 bases). Germline CDR1 reads MDHEN; CDR2 reads SYDVKM. The CDR3 spans 16 residues. Trimming took off 3 bases at V and 7 bases at J, with 21 bases between the two ends. Written as DNA, the CDR3 is TGTGCCAGCAGTTTGCCGACACCAGGGACCAGGGGTGGCTACACCTTC. This codes for CASSLPTPGTRGGYTF.

This clonotype was picked up a small number of times. This chain uses TRBV5-6 with TRBJ2-3; D remains unclear. Germline CDR1 is SGHDT and CDR2 is YYEEEE. The CDR3 has 14 amino acids. V was clipped by 3 bases and J by 2 bases, with 10 bases between them. CDR3 nucleotides: TGTGCCAGCAGCTCCCTACCCAACACAGATACGCAGTATTTT. Its protein is CASSSLPNTDTQYF.

This clonotype has a handful of counts. The V and J genes are TRBV29-1 and TRBJ2-3; the D gene is possibly TRBD2 (7 bases). The germline CDR1 and CDR2 sequences are SQVTM and ANQGSEA. CDR3 length equals 14 residues. Trimming pared 6 bases from V and 6 bases from J, leaving 19 bases between. CDR3 in DNA: TGCAGCGTGCCCTTGTTGGGGGGGCGTGATACGCAGTATTTT. As protein: CSVPLLGGRDTQYF.

The chain carries TRBV27 and TRBJ1-5; no clear D. This CDR3 is built from 15 residues. Germline CDR1 and CDR2: MNHEY and SMNVEV (reference sequence). V lost 6 bases and J 4 bases, leaving 16 bases between the germline ends. In DNA form, the CDR3 reads TGTGCCAGCAGCCCGCCCGGACGCGGAAATCAGCCCCAGCATTTT. Translation gives CASSPPGRGNQPQHF.

With regard to this clonotype: A read error may account for a junction end that differs from germline. The chain couples TRBV9 to TRBJ2-2; TRBD1 might be the D (5 bases). This CDR3 spans 12 amino acids. The germline CDR1 and CDR2 sequences are SGDLS and YYNGEE. CDR3 region: CSSQQVSGELFF. The CDR3 nucleotides read TGTTCCAGCCAACAGGTCTCCGGGGAGCTGTTTTTT. The variable domain in full, with the rest retrieved from reference TRBV9 and TRBJ2-2, is DSGVTQTPKHLITATGQRVTLRCSPRSGDLSVYWYQQSLDQGLQFLIQYYNGEERAKGNILERFSAQQFPDLHSELNLSSLELGDSALYFCSSQQVSGELFFGEGSRLTVL.

This clonotype was detected many times. The CDR3 loop is CASSQETGQTQPQHF. The CDR3 DNA is TGTGCCAGCAGCCAAGAGACGGGACAGACACAGCCCCAGCATTTT. The chain links TRBV4-2 to TRBJ1-5, with TRBD1 identical over 7 bases. This CDR3 contains 15 residues. Looked up from germline, CDR1 is LGHNA and CDR2 is YNFKEQ. V was clipped by 0 bases and J by 7 bases; unmatched bases: 6.

This clonotype was seen only a few times. V gene TRBV12-3 or TRBV12-4 combines with J gene TRBJ1-2; possible D gene TRBD1, 5 bases. This CDR3 has 12 amino acids. V lost 5 bases and J 8 bases, leaving 12 bases between the germline ends. The CDR3 loop is CASSPTGFGYTF. For the CDR3, the DNA is TGTGCCAGCAGTCCTACAGGATTCGGCTACACCTTC.

In this sample, this clonotype turned up many times. The chain employs TRBV7-6 and TRBJ1-2; 9 bases line up with TRBD1. The germline V gene encodes CDR1 SGHVS and CDR2 FNYEAQ. The trim removed 5 bases at V and 4 bases at J, leaving 2 bases unmatched. This CDR3 is 13 amino acids long. This chain's CDR3 is CASSEQGAYGYTF. CDR3 nucleotide sequence: TGTGCCAGCAGCGAACAGGGGGCCTATGGCTACACCTTC.

The chain uses TRBV2 and TRBJ1-6; TRBD1 might be the D (5 bases). Germline values: CDR1 SNHLY, CDR2 FYNNEI. V was cut by 5 bases and J by 10 bases, with 15 bases left in between. This CDR3 region has 14 residues. The CDR3 nucleotides are TGTGCCAGCAGTTACCAGGGACGGGGATCACCCCTCCACTTT. Encoded protein: CASSYQGRGSPLHF.

This clonotype was seen a few times. The chain has TRBV28 and TRBJ2-7; D is unresolved. CDR1 and CDR2 (germline): MDHEN, SYDVKM. V lost 1 base and J lost 2, with 15 bases in between. This CDR3 has 16 amino acids. The DNA for the CDR3 is TGTGCCAGCAGTTTATTTAGGACGGCATTCCCCTACGAGCAGTACTTC. Residues: CASSLFRTAFPYEQYF.

The V gene is TRBV5-4, the J gene TRBJ1-1; D possibly corresponds to TRBD1 (6 bases). The CDR3 contains 13 residues. The V gene's germline CDR1 is SGHNT and CDR2 YYREEE (reference sequence). V lost 3 bases to trimming and J lost 5 bases, with 11 bases between them. The CDR3 DNA follows: TGTGCCAGCAGCTCGACAGGTCGGACTGAAGCTTTCTTT. Protein: CASSSTGRTEAFF. The variable domain in full, completed from reference TRBV5-4 and TRBJ1-1, reads ETGVTQSPTHLIKTRGQQVTLRCSSQSGHNTVSWYQQALGQGPQFIFQYYREEENGRGNFPPRFSGLQFPNYSSELNVNALELDDSALYLCASSSTGRTEAFFGQGTRLTVV.

In its sample, this clonotype was seen many times. The rearrangement uses TRBV7-2 and TRBJ2-3; the D is unclear. The CDR3 consists of 15 residues. The V and J ends lost 7 bases and 2 bases respectively, with 16 bases between them. Germline values: CDR1 SGHTA, CDR2 FQGNSA. CDR3 in amino acids: CASNTDGTNTDTQYF. For the CDR3, the DNA is TGTGCCAGCAATACTGACGGAACTAACACAGATACGCAGTATTTT. Full variable domain (missing parts from reference TRBV7-2 and TRBJ2-3): GAGVSQSPSNKVTEKGKDVELRCDPISGHTALYWYRQSLGQGLEFLIYFQGNSAPDKSGLPSDRFSAERTGGSVSTLTIQRTQQEDSAVYLCASNTDGTNTDTQYFGPGTRLTVL.

V gene TRBV5-4 combines with J gene TRBJ2-3; D ambiguous. This CDR3 is built from 14 residues. Trimming shortened V by 2 bases and J by 1 base, and 8 bases separated the two germline ends. Germline V gene data show CDR1 as SGHNT and CDR2 as YYREEE (reference sequence). The CDR3 bases are TGTGCCAGCAGCTTCCCCGCGGGCACAGATACGCAGTATTTT. The encoded protein is CASSFPAGTDTQYF.

The rearrangement links TRBV18 to TRBJ2-2, with TRBD1 matching over 9 bases. V lost 4 bases, J lost 4 bases, and 7 bases stayed unmatched. The CDR3 is 16 residues long. Germline loops: CDR1 KGHSH, CDR2 LQKENI. The CDR3 DNA follows: TGTGCCAGCTCACTTTACCGGGACAGGGCCACCGGGGAGCTGTTTTTT. Translation: CASSLYRDRATGELFF. Filled out from reference TRBV18 and TRBJ2-2, the complete variable domain reads NAGVMQNPRHLVRRRGQEARLRCSPMKGHSHVYWYRQLPEEGLKFMVYLQKENIIDESGMPKERFSAEFPKEGPSILRIQQVVRGDSAAYFCASSLYRDRATGELFFGEGSRLTVL.

This clonotype was counted ten times or more. As DNA, the CDR3 is TGTGCCAGCAGTTTTACCCGACAGGGGGCGCATCCACTTTACGAGCAGTACTTC. Protein product: CASSFTRQGAHPLYEQYF. The V gene is TRBV12-3 or TRBV12-4, the J gene TRBJ2-7; 10 positions agree with TRBD1. V was clipped by 3 bases and J by 4 bases; unmatched bases: 15. CDR3 length: 18 residues.

This clonotype appeared a few times. The V call is TRBV19, the J call TRBJ2-5; possibly TRBD1 for D (6 bases). The V gene lost 7 bases and the J gene lost 2 bases, with 14 bases spanning the gap. Looked up from germline, CDR1 is LNHDA and CDR2 is SQIVND (reference sequence). The CDR3 has 14 amino acids. The CDR3 spells CASKPGVIQETQYF. CDR3 DNA: TGTGCCAGTAAACCAGGGGTGATTCAAGAGACCCAGTACTTC.

This clonotype was seen a handful of times. This chain links TRBV6-6 with TRBJ1-6, with no clear D. The germline CDR1 and CDR2 sequences are MNHNY and SVGAGI (reference sequence). This CDR3 is built from 11 residues. The ends were cut back, 4 bases at V and 10 bases at J, with 5 bases in the middle. CDR3 in amino acids: CASSLSSPLHF. The CDR3 DNA reads as TGTGCCAGCAGTTTAAGCTCACCCCTCCACTTT.

As to this clonotype: A much larger clone is a single base away; this may be a read error. The rearrangement uses TRBV28 and TRBJ1-2; D might be TRBD1 (6 bases). Germline V gives CDR1 MDHEN, CDR2 SYDVKM. The CDR3 has 13 amino acids. CDR3 loop: CASATGLWYVYTF. CDR3 coding DNA: TGTGCCAGCGCCACAGGGTTGTGGTATGTCTACACCTTC.